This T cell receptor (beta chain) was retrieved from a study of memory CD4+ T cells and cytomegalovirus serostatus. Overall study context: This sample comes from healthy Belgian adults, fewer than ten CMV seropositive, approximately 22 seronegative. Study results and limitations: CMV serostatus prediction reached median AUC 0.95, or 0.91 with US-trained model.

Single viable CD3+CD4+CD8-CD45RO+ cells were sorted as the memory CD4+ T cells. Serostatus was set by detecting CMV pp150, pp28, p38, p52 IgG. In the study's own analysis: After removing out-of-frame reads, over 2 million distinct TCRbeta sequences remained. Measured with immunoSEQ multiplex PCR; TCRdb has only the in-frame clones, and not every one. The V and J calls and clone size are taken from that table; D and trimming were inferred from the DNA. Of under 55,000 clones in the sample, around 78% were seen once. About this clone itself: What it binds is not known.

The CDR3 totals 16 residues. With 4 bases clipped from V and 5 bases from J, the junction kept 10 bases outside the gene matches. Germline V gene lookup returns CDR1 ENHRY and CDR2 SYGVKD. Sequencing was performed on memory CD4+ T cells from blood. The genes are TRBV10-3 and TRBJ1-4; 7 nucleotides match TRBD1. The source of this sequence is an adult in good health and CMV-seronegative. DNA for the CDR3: TGTGCCATCAGTGGGTCAAAGACAGGGAAAAATGAAAAACTGTTTTTT. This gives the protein CAISGSKTGKNEKLFF.